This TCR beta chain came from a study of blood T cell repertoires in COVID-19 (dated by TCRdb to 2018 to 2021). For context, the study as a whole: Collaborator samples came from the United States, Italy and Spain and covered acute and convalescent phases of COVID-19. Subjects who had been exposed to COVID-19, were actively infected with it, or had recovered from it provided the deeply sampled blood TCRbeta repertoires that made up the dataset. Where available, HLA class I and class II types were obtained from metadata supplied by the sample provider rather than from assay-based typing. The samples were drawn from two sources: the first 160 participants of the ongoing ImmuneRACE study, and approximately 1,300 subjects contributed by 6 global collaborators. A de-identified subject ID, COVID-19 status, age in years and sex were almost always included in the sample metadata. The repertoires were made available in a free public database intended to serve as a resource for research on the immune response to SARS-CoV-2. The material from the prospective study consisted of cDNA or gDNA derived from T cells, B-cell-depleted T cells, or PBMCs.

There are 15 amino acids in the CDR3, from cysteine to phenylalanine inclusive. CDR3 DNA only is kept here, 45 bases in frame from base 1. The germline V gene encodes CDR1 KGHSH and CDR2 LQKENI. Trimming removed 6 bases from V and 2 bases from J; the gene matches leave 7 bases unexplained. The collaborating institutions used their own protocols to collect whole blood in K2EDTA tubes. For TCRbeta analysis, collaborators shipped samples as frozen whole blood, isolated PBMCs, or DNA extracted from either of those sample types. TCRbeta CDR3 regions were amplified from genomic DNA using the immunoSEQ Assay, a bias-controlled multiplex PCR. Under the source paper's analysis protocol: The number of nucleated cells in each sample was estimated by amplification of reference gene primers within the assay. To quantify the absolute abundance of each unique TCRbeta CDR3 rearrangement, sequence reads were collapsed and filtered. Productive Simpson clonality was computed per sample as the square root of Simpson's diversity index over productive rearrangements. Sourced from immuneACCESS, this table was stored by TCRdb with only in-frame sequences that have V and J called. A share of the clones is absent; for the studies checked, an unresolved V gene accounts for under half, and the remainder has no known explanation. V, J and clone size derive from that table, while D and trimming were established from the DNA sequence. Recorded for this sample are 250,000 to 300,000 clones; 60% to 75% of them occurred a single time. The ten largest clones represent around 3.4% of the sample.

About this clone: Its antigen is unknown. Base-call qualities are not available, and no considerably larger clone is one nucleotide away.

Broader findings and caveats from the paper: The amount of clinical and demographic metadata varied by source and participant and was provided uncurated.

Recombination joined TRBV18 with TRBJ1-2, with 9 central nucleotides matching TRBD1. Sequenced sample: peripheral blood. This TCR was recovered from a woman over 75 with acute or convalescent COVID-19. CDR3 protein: CASSATGGPNYGYTF. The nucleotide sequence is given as TGTGCCAGCTCCGCGACAGGGGGACCGAACTATGGCTACACCTTC.